One sample yielded the 18 T cell receptor beta chains listed below, sequenced in a study of a mutant IDH1 vaccine in newly diagnosed glioma. The table came from immunoSEQ multiplex PCR; TCRdb's copy has only in-frame clones and leaves some out. The table records some 38,000 clones, 78% of them present only once. Time point given: baseline, week 1 (first vaccination visit). Treatment specified: pre-vaccination baseline after standard-of-care therapy. This material consisted of PBMCs, taken from a glioma patient treated with radiotherapy, temozolomide or both. All receptors derive from a man between 35 and 55 years old with glioma. Some clones in this sample may be carry-over from other donors' samples.

The V call is TRBV10-1, the J call TRBJ1-1, with 12 nucleotides matching TRBD1. The CDR3 runs to 15 residues. Germline CDR1 reads WNHNN; CDR2 reads SYGVQD (reference sequence). After removal of 6 bases from V and 5 bases from J, the junction contained 7 bases not matched to a gene. CDR3 sequence (DNA): TGCGCCAGCAGCTCGGGACAGGGGGCCCAGACTGAAGCTTTCTTT. This codes for CASSSGQGAQTEAFF.

This clone has only a few counts. The V and J genes are TRBV6-5 and TRBJ2-1; the match to TRBD2 covers 7 bases. The CDR3 loop spans 14 amino acids. Trimming at V came to 2 bases and at J to 5 bases, leaving 3 bases not matched to a gene. The germline V gene encodes CDR1 MNHEY and CDR2 SVGAGI. The chain's CDR3 is CASSYPGTNNEQFF. CDR3 nucleotide sequence: TGTGCCAGCAGTTACCCCGGGACTAACAATGAGCAGTTCTTC.

This chain links TRBV30 with TRBJ1-4, with 7 bases lining up with TRBD1. The J segment lost 5 bases and the V segment lost 6 bases, leaving 3 bases of the junction unmatched. This CDR3 is 12 amino acids long. Germline assignment: CDR1 GTSNPN and CDR2 SVGIG (reference sequence). The CDR3 spells CACRQGNEKLFF. CDR3 sequence (DNA): TGTGCCTGTCGACAGGGCAATGAAAAACTGTTTTTT.

This chain links TRBV4-2 with TRBJ2-5, with D perhaps TRBD1 (6 bases). V dropped 4 bases and J dropped 5 bases, with 26 bases sitting between them. The CDR3 has 18 residues. Germline V gene lookup returns CDR1 LGHNA and CDR2 YNFKEQ. The CDR3 reads CASSRETAGGGESETQYF. In DNA, the CDR3 is TGTGCCAGCAGCCGCGAAACCGCTGGGGGCGGCGAGTCGGAGACCCAGTACTTC.

This chain joins TRBV7-6 and TRBJ2-5; TRBD2 is a possible D gene (7 bases). The length of the CDR3 is 16 residues. CDR1 is SGHVS and CDR2 is FNYEAQ in the germline V gene. V lost 2 bases, J lost 7 bases, and 20 bases lay in between. CDR3: CASSLSRGAGDGTQYF. In DNA, the CDR3 is TGTGCCAGCAGCTTAAGCCGGGGGGCAGGGGACGGGACCCAGTACTTC.

The chain combines TRBV27 with TRBJ1-4, with D unclear. The CDR3 spans 13 residues. V was clipped by 3 bases and J by 7 bases, with 9 bases between them. Germline CDR1 is MNHEY and CDR2 is SMNVEV (reference sequence). This CDR3 is CASSLATGEKLFF. CDR3 sequence (DNA): TGTGCCAGCAGTTTGGCAACTGGTGAAAAACTGTTTTTT.

This chain links TRBV4-1 with TRBJ2-6; 8 nucleotides agree with TRBD1. Trimming took 2 bases from V and 0 from J; bases not matched to a gene: 12. Germline lookup yields CDR1 MGHRA and CDR2 YSYEKL. CDR3 length: 20 residues. The CDR3 here is CASSQNQYRTGNSGANVLTF. The CDR3 DNA follows: TGCGCCAGCAGCCAAAATCAATACAGGACAGGGAACTCTGGGGCCAACGTCCTGACTTTC.

This clone was seen a handful of times. The chain recombines TRBV27 with TRBJ1-4, with 10 bases fitting TRBD1. Germline-derived CDR1 and CDR2 are MNHEY and SMNVEV (reference sequence). Trimming cost V 8 bases and J 3 bases; bases outside gene matches: 9. The length of the CDR3 is 16 residues. For the CDR3, the DNA is TGTGCCAGCCGACCAGGGACAGGGGTTGCTAATGAAAAACTGTTTTTT. Encoded protein: CASRPGTGVANEKLFF. The entire variable domain, with the rest obtained from reference TRBV27 and TRBJ1-4, is as follows: EAQVTQNPRYLITVTGKKLTVTCSQNMNHEYMSWYRQDPGLGLRQIYYSMNVEVTDKGDVPEGYKVSRKEKRNFPLILESPSPNQTSLYFCASRPGTGVANEKLFFGSGTQLSVL.

This clone occurred a few times. DNA for the CDR3: TGTGCCAGCAGCTCGATAACGAGCACAGATACGCAGTATTTT. This codes for CASSSITSTDTQYF. This sequence joins TRBV5-4 and TRBJ2-3, with D unclear. The germline CDR1 and CDR2 sequences are SGHNT and YYREEE (reference sequence). The ends were cut back, 3 bases at V and 0 bases at J, with 8 bases in the middle. The CDR3 consists of 14 residues. Supplemented by reference TRBV5-4 and TRBJ2-3, the full variable domain reads ETGVTQSPTHLIKTRGQQVTLRCSSQSGHNTVSWYQQALGQGPQFIFQYYREEENGRGNFPPRFSGLQFPNYSSELNVNALELDDSALYLCASSSITSTDTQYFGPGTRLTVL.

The genes are TRBV6-5 and TRBJ1-1; D gene ambiguous. Germline CDR1 is MNHEY and CDR2 is SVGAGI. V was clipped by 7 bases and J by 1 base, with 10 bases between them. The CDR3 is 13 amino acids. The CDR3 reads CASTGGGNTEAFF. The DNA of the CDR3 is TGTGCCAGCACCGGAGGCGGGAACACTGAAGCTTTCTTT.

This clone was seen once. This chain links TRBV6-1 with TRBJ1-1; TRBD1 matches at 9 bases. Trimming took 4 bases from V and 4 from J; bases not matched to a gene: 4. This CDR3 spans 14 amino acids. Germline V gene sequence: CDR1 MNHNS, CDR2 SASEGT. The CDR3 is CASSAGQGSTEAFF. Here the CDR3 DNA reads TGTGCCAGCAGTGCCGGACAGGGGAGCACTGAAGCTTTCTTT.

The CDR3 bases are TGTGCCAGCAGCCAAGAGGCGGGGACAGGGGGATATAGCAATCAGCCCCAGCATTTT. This encodes CASSQEAGTGGYSNQPQHF. J is TRBJ1-5 and V is TRBV4-2; 11 bases align to TRBD1. This CDR3 region has 19 residues. Germline V CDR1 and CDR2: LGHNA, YNFKEQ. V shed 0 bases and J 0 bases; nucleotides not matched to a gene: 7.

This clone was observed once. The chain uses TRBV4-1 and TRBJ2-7, with 8 positions matching TRBD2. This CDR3 spans 14 amino acids. V dropped 4 bases and J dropped 3; count of bases not matched to a gene: 5. Germline-derived CDR1 and CDR2 are MGHRA and YSYEKL. The CDR3 nucleotides are TGCGCCAGCAGCCTAACGGGGGGGGGCTACGAGCAGTACTTC. As protein: CASSLTGGGYEQYF.

V usage is TRBV30 and J usage is TRBJ1-1; D remains ambiguous. V was cut by 3 bases and J by 0 bases, with 2 bases left in between. The CDR3 contains 11 residues. The germline V gene has CDR1 GTSNPN and CDR2 SVGIG (reference sequence). The CDR3 loop is CAWRMNTEAFF. In DNA, the CDR3 is TGTGCCTGGAGGATGAACACTGAAGCTTTCTTT.

V and J are TRBV11-3 and TRBJ1-2; weak D call: TRBD1 (5 bases). This CDR3 region has 15 residues. Trimming cost V 4 bases and J 2 bases, with 14 bases left between them. Germline V lookup: CDR1 SGHNT, CDR2 YENEEA. CDR3 residues: CASSSPGGINYGYTF. The DNA of the CDR3 is TGTGCCAGCAGCTCCCCCGGGGGAATCAACTATGGCTACACCTTC.

The sample holds one count of this clone. The V and J genes are TRBV18 and TRBJ2-2; 9 bases align to TRBD1. This CDR3 region has 17 residues. V shed 0 bases and J 1 base; nucleotides not matched to a gene: 3. Germline V gene sequence: CDR1 KGHSH, CDR2 LQKENI. CDR3 nucleotide sequence: TGTGCCAGCTCACCACCTGGGACAGGGCTGAACACCGGGGAGCTGTTTTTT. The encoded protein is CASSPPGTGLNTGELFF.

The genes are TRBV2 and TRBJ2-7; tentative D call: TRBD1 (5 bases). This CDR3 spans 12 amino acids. Germline assignment: CDR1 SNHLY and CDR2 FYNNEI. Trimming took off 4 bases at V and 6 bases at J, with 10 bases between the two ends. The CDR3 nucleotides read TGTGCCAGCAGTGCAGGGATCGGCGAGCAGTACTTC. It translates to CASSAGIGEQYF.

The V and J genes are TRBV5-5 and TRBJ1-4; 7 nucleotides agree with TRBD1. Germline values: CDR1 SGHKS, CDR2 YYEKEE (reference sequence). The CDR3 has 15 residues. Unmatched junction bases numbered 10, after V lost 4 bases and J lost 7 bases. CDR3 DNA sequence: TGTGCCAGCAGCCCCACGTCAGGGGGTTTTGAAAAACTGTTTTTT. As protein: CASSPTSGGFEKLFF. The variable domain in full, completed from reference TRBV5-5 and TRBJ1-4, reads DAGVTQSPTHLIKTRGQQVTLRCSPISGHKSVSWYQQVLGQGPQFIFQYYEKEERGRGNFPDRFSARQFPNYSSELNVNALLLGDSALYLCASSPTSGGFEKLFFGSGTQLSVL.